The clone carrying this TCR beta chain was picked up many times. The antigen is unknown. The lymph nodes were axillary draining lymph nodes from breast cancer patients. The source of the sample is a study of breast tumors, draining lymph nodes, adjacent tissues. Study-wide findings and caveats: That most tumor T cells come from lymph nodes remained unproven. Tumor TCR diversity was below lymph nodes but above nontumor tissue. Most tumor T cells seemingly derive from lymph node, then expand in tumor. Luminal-like breast cancer showed significantly higher tumor–nontumor repertoire similarity than basal-like.

Germline CDR1 SEHNR, CDR2 FQNEAQ (reference sequence). The CDR3 runs to 12 residues. V dropped 1 base and J dropped 7 bases, with 5 bases sitting between them. TCRdb redid the calling of the multiplex PCR reads with MiXCR, one entry per CDR3 protein. This sample yields under 150,000 distinct CDR3 sequences, of which around 21% are seen a single time; about 2.2% belongs to the top ten. The chain couples TRBV7-9 to TRBJ2-1; D uncertain. Input material: axillary lymph node tissue. The TCR sequence derives from a female donor with breast cancer. Some clones in this sample may be carry-over from other donors' samples. The CDR3 region is CASSLVWNEQFF. CDR3 coding DNA: TGTGCCAGCAGCTTAGTCTGGAATGAGCAGTTCTTC.